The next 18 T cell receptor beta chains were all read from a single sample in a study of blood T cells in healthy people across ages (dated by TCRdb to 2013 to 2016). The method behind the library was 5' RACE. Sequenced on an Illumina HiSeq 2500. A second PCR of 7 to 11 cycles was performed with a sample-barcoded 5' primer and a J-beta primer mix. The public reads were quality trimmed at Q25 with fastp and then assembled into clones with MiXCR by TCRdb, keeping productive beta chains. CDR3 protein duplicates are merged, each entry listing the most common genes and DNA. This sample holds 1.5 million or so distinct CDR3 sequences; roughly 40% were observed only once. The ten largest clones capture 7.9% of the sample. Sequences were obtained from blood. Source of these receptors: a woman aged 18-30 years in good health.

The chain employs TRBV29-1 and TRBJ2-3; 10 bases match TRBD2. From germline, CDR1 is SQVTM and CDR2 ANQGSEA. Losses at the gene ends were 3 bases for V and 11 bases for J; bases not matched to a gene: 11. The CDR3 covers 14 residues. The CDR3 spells CSVDPSGSGNMQYF. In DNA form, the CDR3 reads TGCAGCGTTGATCCTAGCGGGAGTGGAAATATGCAGTATTTT.

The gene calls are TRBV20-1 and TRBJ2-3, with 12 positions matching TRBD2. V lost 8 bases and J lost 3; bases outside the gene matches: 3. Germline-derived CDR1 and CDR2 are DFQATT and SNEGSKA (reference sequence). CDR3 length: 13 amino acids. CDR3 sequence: CSILAGGTDTQYF. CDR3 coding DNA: TGCAGTATCCTAGCGGGAGGGACAGATACGCAGTATTTT.

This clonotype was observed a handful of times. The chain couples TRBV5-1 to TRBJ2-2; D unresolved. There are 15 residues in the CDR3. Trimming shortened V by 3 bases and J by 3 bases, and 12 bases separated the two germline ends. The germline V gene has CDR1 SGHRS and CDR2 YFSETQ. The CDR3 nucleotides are TGCGCCAGCAGCTCCGACCCCCATGACACCGGGGAGCTGTTTTTT. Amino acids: CASSSDPHDTGELFF.

The CDR3 DNA sequence: TGTGCCAGCAGTCCATTAGCGGGGACCACAGATACGCAGTATTTT. Its translation is CASSPLAGTTDTQYF. The rearrangement joins TRBV27 to TRBJ2-3; 8 bases match TRBD2. V lost 5 bases and J lost 2; bases outside the gene matches: 6. CDR3 size: 15 residues. The germline gives CDR1 MNHEY, CDR2 SMNVEV (reference sequence).

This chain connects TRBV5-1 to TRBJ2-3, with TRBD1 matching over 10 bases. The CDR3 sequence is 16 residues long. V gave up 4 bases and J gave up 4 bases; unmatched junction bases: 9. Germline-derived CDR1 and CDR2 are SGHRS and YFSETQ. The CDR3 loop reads CASSPGQGDRADTQYF. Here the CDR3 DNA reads TGCGCCAGCAGCCCCGGACAGGGGGATAGGGCAGATACGCAGTATTTT.

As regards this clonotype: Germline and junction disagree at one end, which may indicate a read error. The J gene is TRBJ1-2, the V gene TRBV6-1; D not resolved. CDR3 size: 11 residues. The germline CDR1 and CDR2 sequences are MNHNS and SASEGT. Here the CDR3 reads CASGEDYGYTF. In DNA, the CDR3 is TGTGCCAGCGGTGAGGACTATGGCTACACCTTC.

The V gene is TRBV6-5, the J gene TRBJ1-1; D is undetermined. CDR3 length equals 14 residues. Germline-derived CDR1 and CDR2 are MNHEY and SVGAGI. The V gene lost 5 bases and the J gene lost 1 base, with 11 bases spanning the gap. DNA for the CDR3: TGTGCCAGCAGTGACTGGCGCGAGAACACTGAAGCTTTCTTT. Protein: CASSDWRENTEAFF.

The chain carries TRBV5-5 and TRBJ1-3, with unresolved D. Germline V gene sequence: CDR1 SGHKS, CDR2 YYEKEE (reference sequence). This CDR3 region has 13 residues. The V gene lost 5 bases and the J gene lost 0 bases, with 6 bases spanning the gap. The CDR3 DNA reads TGTGCCAGCAGTTTCAACTCTGGAAACACCATATATTTT. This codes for CASSFNSGNTIYF.

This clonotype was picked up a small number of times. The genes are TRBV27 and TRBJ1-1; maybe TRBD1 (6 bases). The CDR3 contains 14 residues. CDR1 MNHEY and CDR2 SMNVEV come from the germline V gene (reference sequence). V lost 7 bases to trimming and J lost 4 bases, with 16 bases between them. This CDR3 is CASNPGGKGTEAFF. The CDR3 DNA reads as TGTGCCAGCAATCCCGGGGGCAAGGGCACTGAAGCTTTCTTT.

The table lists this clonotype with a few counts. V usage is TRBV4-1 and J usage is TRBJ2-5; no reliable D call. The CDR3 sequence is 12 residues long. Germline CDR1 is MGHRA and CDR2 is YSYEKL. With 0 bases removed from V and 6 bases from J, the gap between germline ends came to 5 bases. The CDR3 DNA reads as TGCGCCAGCAGCCAAGATTTGAAGACCCAGTACTTC. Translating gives CASSQDLKTQYF.

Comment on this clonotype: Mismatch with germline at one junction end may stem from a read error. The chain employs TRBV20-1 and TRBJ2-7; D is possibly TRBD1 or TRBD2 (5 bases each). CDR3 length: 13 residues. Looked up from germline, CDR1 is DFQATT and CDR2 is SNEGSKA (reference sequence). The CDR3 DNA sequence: TGCAGTGCTCGGTGGGACGACTCCTTCGAGCAGTACTTC. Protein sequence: CSARWDDSFEQYF.

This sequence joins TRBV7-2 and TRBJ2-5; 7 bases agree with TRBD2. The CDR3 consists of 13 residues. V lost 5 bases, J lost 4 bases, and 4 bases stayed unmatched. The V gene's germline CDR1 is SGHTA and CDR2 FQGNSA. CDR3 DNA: TGTGCCAGCAGCAACTGGGGGGGAGAGACCCAGTACTTC. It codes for CASSNWGGETQYF.

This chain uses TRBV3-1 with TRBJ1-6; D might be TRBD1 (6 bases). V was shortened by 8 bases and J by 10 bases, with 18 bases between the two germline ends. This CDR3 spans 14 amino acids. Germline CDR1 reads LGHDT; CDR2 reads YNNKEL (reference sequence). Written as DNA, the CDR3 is TGTGCCAGCCGGGACGCGGGGGGCAAATCACCCCTCCACTTT. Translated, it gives CASRDAGGKSPLHF.

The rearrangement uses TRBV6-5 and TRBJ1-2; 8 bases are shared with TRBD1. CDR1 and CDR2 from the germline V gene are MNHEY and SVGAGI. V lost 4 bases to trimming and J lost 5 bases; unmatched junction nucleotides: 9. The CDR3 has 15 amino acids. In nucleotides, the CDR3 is TGTGCCAGCAGTTGGGTCACAGGGGGGCTTTATGGCTACACCTTC. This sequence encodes CASSWVTGGLYGYTF.

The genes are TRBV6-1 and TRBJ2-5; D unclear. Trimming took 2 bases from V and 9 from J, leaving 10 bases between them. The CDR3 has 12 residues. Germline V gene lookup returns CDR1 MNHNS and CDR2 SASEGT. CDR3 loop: CASSEWGPAQYF. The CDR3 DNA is TGTGCCAGCAGTGAATGGGGTCCGGCCCAGTACTTC.

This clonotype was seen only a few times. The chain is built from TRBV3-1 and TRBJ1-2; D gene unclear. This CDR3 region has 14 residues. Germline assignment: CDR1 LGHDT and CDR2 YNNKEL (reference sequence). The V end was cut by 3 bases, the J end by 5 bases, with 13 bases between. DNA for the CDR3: TGTGCCAGCAGCCACTTAATACCTCAATATGGCTACACCTTC. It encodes CASSHLIPQYGYTF.

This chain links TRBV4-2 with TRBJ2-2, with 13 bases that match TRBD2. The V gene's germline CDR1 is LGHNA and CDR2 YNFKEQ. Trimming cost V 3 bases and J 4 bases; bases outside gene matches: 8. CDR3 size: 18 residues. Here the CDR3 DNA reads TGTGCCAGCAGCCATACTAGCGGGGGGGGCTCGGGCACCGGGGAGCTGTTTTTT. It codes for CASSHTSGGGSGTGELFF.

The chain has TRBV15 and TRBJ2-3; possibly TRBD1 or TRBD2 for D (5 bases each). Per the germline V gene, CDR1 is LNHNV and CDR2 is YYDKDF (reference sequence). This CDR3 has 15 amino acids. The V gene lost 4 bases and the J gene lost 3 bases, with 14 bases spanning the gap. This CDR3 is CATSMGRANTDTQYF. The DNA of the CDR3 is TGTGCCACCAGCATGGGGCGGGCCAATACAGATACGCAGTATTTT.